This TCR beta chain emerged from a study of cytomegalovirus exposure and HLA in healthy donors. PCR employed 60 Vbeta and 13 Jbeta primers. The assay was immunoSEQ multiplex PCR, and TCRdb's table has in-frame clones only and misses some. This sample yields about 160,000 clones, of which around 79% are seen a single time; 4.3% belongs to the top ten. Germline V gene data show CDR1 as SGHDT and CDR2 as YYEEEE. Deletions cut 3 bases from V and 1 base from J, with 10 bases between. The CDR3 contains 14 residues. Study-wide findings and caveats: The availability of immune exposure information extended only to CMV serostatus. 150 or so TCR beta chains were listed as cytomegalovirus-associated. The majority of CMV-associated TCR beta chains were reported as apparently HLA-restricted in a later analysis. In vitro checks showed that a few CMV-associated chains really do target CMV antigens.

Comment on this clone: Its antigen remains unidentified.

This receptor was obtained from a man aged 35 to 55 in good health and CMV-seronegative. Input material: PBMCs. This chain joins TRBV5-6 and TRBJ1-2; D is unclear. CDR3 loop: CASSYIGVNYGYTF. CDR3 sequence (DNA): TGTGCCAGCAGCTATATCGGGGTTAACTATGGCTACACCTTC.